This T cell receptor (beta chain) was identified in a study of cytomegalovirus exposure and HLA in healthy donors. Study summary: Earlier sequencing of 200 million or so T cells yielded 100 million to 120 million unique TCR beta sequences.

PCR involved 60 Vbeta and 13 Jbeta primers. Sequencing was performed with immunoSEQ multiplex PCR; in TCRdb, only in-frame clones are kept and a portion is missing. Of about 220,000 clones in the sample, roughly 75% were seen once. Study-wide findings and caveats: An analysis done earlier found most TCR beta V segments productive about 87% or about 30% of the time. According to reports, the classifier identified cytomegalovirus status with high specificity and sensitivity. Among CMV-associated TCR beta chains, most appeared HLA-restricted in a later analysis.

Turning to this clone: Its target is not known.

The sample taken for sequencing was PBMCs. The receptor's source is a woman aged 30 to 39 in good health and CMV-seronegative.

The CDR3 sequence: CASIGPENDYEQYF. The CDR3 DNA reads as TGTGCCAGCATTGGACCCGAGAATGACTACGAGCAGTACTTC. The J gene is TRBJ2-5, the V gene TRBV7-9; D not resolved. The J call could be wrong; TRBJ2-7 is a better fit for the DNA end. Germline lookup yields CDR1 SEHNR and CDR2 FQNEAQ (reference sequence). This CDR3 has 14 amino acids.